This T cell receptor (beta chain) was recovered during a study of cytomegalovirus exposure and HLA in healthy donors. V lost 5 bases to trimming and J lost 5 bases; unmatched junction nucleotides: 10. The germline V gene encodes CDR1 SGHNT and CDR2 YYREEE (reference sequence). This CDR3 comprises 15 residues. To note about this clone: Its antigen is not identified.

The study ran its PCR with 60 Vbeta and 13 Jbeta primers. Assay: immunoSEQ multiplex PCR; the TCRdb copy retains only in-frame clones and omits some. The repertoire holds 150,000 to 200,000 clones, around 80% seen once, with approximately 7% in the top ten. Findings of the study overall: It was reportedly the case that the classifier diagnosed cytomegalovirus status with high specificity and sensitivity. A link between a missense DCLRE1C variant and TCR beta V- and J-gene trimming emerged from a later analysis. As immune exposure information, only CMV serostatus was available.

The sequenced sample consisted of PBMCs. The V gene is TRBV5-4, the J gene TRBJ2-7, with 10 positions matching TRBD2. The source is a woman in her thirties or forties in good health and CMV-seropositive. The CDR3 nucleotides read TGTGCCAGCAGGTCAATAGCGGGGGGCCCTGACGAGCAGTACTTC. Its protein product is CASRSIAGGPDEQYF.